These 28 T cell receptor beta chains share one sample of origin, sequenced in a study of cytomegalovirus exposure and HLA in healthy donors. Researchers ran the PCR with 60 Vbeta and 13 Jbeta primers. Assay used: immunoSEQ multiplex PCR; TCRdb lists only in-frame clones, some missing. The table has more than 95,000 clones, around 73% seen once. Material: PBMCs. The source of these receptors is a woman aged 40 to 50 in good health and CMV-seronegative.

This clone occurred a few times. CDR3 residues: CASSLRGGGDTQYF. As DNA, the CDR3 is TGTGCCAGCAGCTTGCGCGGGGGAGGGGATACGCAGTATTTT. This chain links TRBV5-6 with TRBJ2-3; 7 positions match TRBD2. V shed 1 base, J shed 6 bases, and the junction held 5 bases outside the gene matches. Germline loops: CDR1 SGHDT, CDR2 YYEEEE. The CDR3 length is 14 residues. Drawing the rest from reference TRBV5-6 and TRBJ2-3, the complete variable domain is DAGVTQSPTHLIKTRGQQVTLRCSPKSGHDTVSWYQQALGQGPQFIFQYYEEEERQRGNFPDRFSGHQFPNYSSELNVNALLLGDSALYLCASSLRGGGDTQYFGPGTRLTVL.

The V gene is TRBV5-1, the J gene TRBJ2-1; 12 bases fit TRBD2. Germline V CDR1 and CDR2: SGHRS, YFSETQ. The junction had 3 bases not matched to a gene; V was cut back by 3 bases and J by 5 bases. The CDR3 contains 15 residues. This chain's CDR3 is CASSWTSGINNEQFF. CDR3 bases: TGCGCCAGCAGCTGGACTAGCGGGATCAACAATGAGCAGTTCTTC.

The V gene is TRBV28, the J gene TRBJ2-1; TRBD1 might be the D (6 bases). Trimming left V 6 bases short and J 10 bases short, with 22 bases between. The CDR3 has 15 residues. Germline V lookup: CDR1 MDHEN, CDR2 SYDVKM. CDR3 region: CASSPTRGQRREQFF. CDR3 coding DNA: TGTGCCAGCAGCCCAACCCGAGGACAGCGGCGGGAGCAGTTCTTC. Full variable domain (missing parts from reference TRBV28 and TRBJ2-1): DVKVTQSSRYLVKRTGEKVFLECVQDMDHENMFWYRQDPGLGLRLIYFSYDVKMKEKGDIPEGYSVSREKKERFSLILESASTNQTSMYLCASSPTRGQRREQFFGPGTRLTVL.

V gene TRBV15 combines with J gene TRBJ2-1; possibly TRBD2 for D (5 bases). The CDR3 is 13 amino acids. Germline loops: CDR1 LNHNV, CDR2 YYDKDF (reference sequence). The V end lost 1 base, the J end lost 9 bases, and 10 bases lay between the germline ends. Here the CDR3 reads CATSRARVGEQFF. The CDR3 nucleotides read TGTGCCACCAGCAGAGCGAGGGTTGGTGAGCAGTTCTTC.

This clone has only a few counts. The V gene is TRBV29-1, the J gene TRBJ1-1; D remains ambiguous. CDR3 length: 13 residues. Trimming took off 2 bases at V and 5 bases at J, with 12 bases between the two ends. Germline CDR1 is SQVTM and CDR2 is ANQGSEA. Here the CDR3 reads CSVEPQRGTEAFF. Here the CDR3 DNA reads TGCAGCGTTGAACCCCAACGGGGAACTGAAGCTTTCTTT.

This chain links TRBV5-1 with TRBJ1-2; 11 bases are a match to TRBD1. The CDR3 totals 14 residues. Trimming took 4 bases from V and 7 from J; bases not matched to a gene: 6. The germline gives CDR1 SGHRS, CDR2 YFSETQ. Here the CDR3 DNA reads TGCGCCAGCAGCATAGGACAGGGGGCGGCTGGCTACACCTTC. Translating gives CASSIGQGAAGYTF.

This chain uses TRBV5-1 with TRBJ2-5, with D perhaps matching TRBD1 (5 bases). This CDR3 has 15 amino acids. Deletions cut 4 bases from V and 5 bases from J, with 18 bases between. Looked up from germline, CDR1 is SGHRS and CDR2 is YFSETQ. The CDR3 loop is CASSPGNLVFETQYF. As DNA, the CDR3 is TGCGCCAGCAGCCCAGGGAATCTCGTTTTCGAGACCCAGTACTTC. The full variable domain, in which reference TRBV5-1 and TRBJ2-5 provide the parts outside the CDR3, is KAGVTQTPRYLIKTRGQQVTLSCSPISGHRSVSWYQQTPGQGLQFLFEYFSETQRNKGNFPGRFSGRQFSNSRSEMNVSTLELGDSALYLCASSPGNLVFETQYFGPGTRLLVL.

This clone was seen a few times. The chain is built from TRBV11-2 and TRBJ2-7, with 9 bases fitting TRBD2. With V trimmed by 6 bases and J by 2 bases, 5 bases remained unmatched. Germline V gene lookup returns CDR1 SGHAT and CDR2 FQNNGV. The CDR3 is made up of 14 amino acids. CDR3 coding DNA: TGTGCCAGCAGGGAGACTAGCGGCCCCTACGAGCAGTACTTC. The encoded protein is CASRETSGPYEQYF.

The chain links TRBV11-2 to TRBJ2-7; weak D call: TRBD2 (6 bases). The length of the CDR3 is 14 residues. Germline V gives CDR1 SGHAT, CDR2 FQNNGV. V lost 5 bases and J lost 0, with 11 bases in between. The CDR3 here is CASSPTSLSYEQYF. Here the CDR3 DNA reads TGTGCCAGCAGCCCGACTAGTCTCTCCTACGAGCAGTACTTC.

The CDR3, as DNA: TGTGCCAGCAGTCCCGGACAGGGGAATGGAAACACCATATATTTT. Translating it yields CASSPGQGNGNTIYF. The genes are TRBV28 and TRBJ1-3, with 9 bases that match TRBD1. CDR1 is MDHEN, CDR2 SYDVKM, per germline. The CDR3 sequence is 15 residues long. V shed 5 bases and J 3 bases; nucleotides not matched to a gene: 5.

The V call is TRBV13, the J call TRBJ1-2, with D perhaps TRBD1 (5 bases). Per germline, CDR1 PRHDT and CDR2 FYEKMQ (reference sequence). There are 11 residues in the CDR3. Trimming stripped 9 bases from V and 4 bases from J, with 9 bases between. CDR3 sequence reads: CARGDSYGYTF. The DNA for the CDR3 is TGTGCCAGAGGGGACTCCTATGGCTACACCTTC. The variable domain in full, with the rest retrieved from reference TRBV13 and TRBJ1-2, is AAGVIQSPRHLIKEKRETATLKCYPIPRHDTVYWYQQGPGQDPQFLISFYEKMQSDKGSIPDRFSAQQFSDYHSELNMSSLELGDSALYFCARGDSYGYTFGSGTRLTVV.

This rearrangement joins TRBV29-1 to TRBJ1-4; 9 bases are shared with TRBD1. The CDR3 sequence is 13 residues long. Unmatched junction bases numbered 6, after V lost 7 bases and J lost 6 bases. The germline gives CDR1 SQVTM, CDR2 ANQGSEA. CDR3 loop: CSGRQGEDEKLFF. CDR3 nucleotide sequence: TGCAGCGGCCGACAGGGGGAGGATGAAAAACTGTTTTTT. The full variable domain, completed using reference TRBV29-1 and TRBJ1-4, is SAVISQKPSRDICQRGTSLTIQCQVDSQVTMMFWYRQQPGQSLTLIATANQGSEATYESGFVIDKFPISRPNLTFSTLTVSNMSPEDSSIYLCSGRQGEDEKLFFGSGTQLSVL.

Here the CDR3 DNA reads TGTGCCAGCAGCTTGACCAGCGGGAGGACTAACAATGAGCAGTTCTTC. This encodes CASSLTSGRTNNEQFF. The chain employs TRBV5-5 and TRBJ2-1; 9 positions match TRBD2. Per germline, CDR1 SGHKS and CDR2 YYEKEE (reference sequence). V was pared by 1 base and J by 5 bases, with 7 bases of the junction left unmatched. The CDR3 extends over 16 amino acids. The whole variable domain, remainder taken from reference TRBV5-5 and TRBJ2-1, is DAGVTQSPTHLIKTRGQQVTLRCSPISGHKSVSWYQQVLGQGPQFIFQYYEKEERGRGNFPDRFSARQFPNYSSELNVNALLLGDSALYLCASSLTSGRTNNEQFFGPGTRLTVL.

The genes are TRBV6-1 and TRBJ2-6; the match to TRBD1 covers 8 bases. CDR1 and CDR2 (germline): MNHNS, SASEGT. This CDR3 spans 15 amino acids. V trimming: 6 bases; J trimming: 2 bases; junction bases outside the gene matches: 3. The CDR3 bases are TGTGCCAGCAGAGACAGGGGTACTGGGGCCAACGTCCTGACTTTC. Translated, it gives CASRDRGTGANVLTF.

Remarks on this clone: Other DNA sequences in the sample encode the same CDR3. The J gene is TRBJ1-1, the V gene TRBV2; TRBD1 might be the D (5 bases). CDR3 length: 12 amino acids. Looked up from germline, CDR1 is SNHLY and CDR2 is FYNNEI. V was cut by 9 bases and J by 5 bases, with 13 bases left in between. The CDR3 DNA is TGTGCCAGTAGCCGGGGGAGAACTGAAGCTTTCTTT. The encoded protein is CASSRGRTEAFF.

V and J are TRBV19 and TRBJ1-3, with TRBD1 identical over 7 bases. The trim removed 4 bases at V and 7 bases at J, leaving 4 bases unmatched. The CDR3 contains 13 residues. The germline V gene encodes CDR1 LNHDA and CDR2 SQIVND (reference sequence). CDR3 loop: CASSTTGRNTIYF. As DNA, the CDR3 is TGTGCCAGTAGTACGACAGGGAGGAACACCATATATTTT.

The chain couples TRBV7-2 to TRBJ2-3; the match to TRBD2 covers 10 bases. CDR1 and CDR2 from the germline V gene are SGHTA and FQGNSA. The junction had 6 bases not matched to a gene; V was cut back by 6 bases and J by 3 bases. The CDR3 covers 15 residues. CDR3 sequence (DNA): TGTGCCAGCAGGCCCGGGACTAGCGAAACAGATACGCAGTATTTT. This translates into CASRPGTSETDTQYF.

The chain links TRBV7-3 to TRBJ2-7; 9 bases are a match to TRBD2. The CDR3 has 14 residues. V dropped 5 bases and J dropped 5; count of bases not matched to a gene: 7. Germline lookup yields CDR1 SGHTA and CDR2 FQGTGA. The CDR3 nucleotides are TGTGCCAGCAGCACCAGCGGGAGGAGCCACGAGCAGTACTTC. The encoded protein is CASSTSGRSHEQYF.

The rearrangement links TRBV11-3 to TRBJ2-2, with D perhaps matching TRBD2 (6 bases). Per the germline V gene, CDR1 is SGHNT and CDR2 is YENEEA. The CDR3 is 12 amino acids. The V gene lost 6 bases and the J gene lost 5 bases, with 7 bases spanning the gap. This CDR3 reads CASRRETGELFF. CDR3 nucleotides: TGTGCCAGCAGGCGGGAAACCGGGGAGCTGTTTTTT.

This chain connects TRBV12-5 to TRBJ2-2, with 8 bases aligning to TRBD2. Germline V gene sequence: CDR1 LGHNT, CDR2 FRNRAP. This CDR3 has 17 amino acids. V was pared by 1 base and J by 6 bases, with 10 bases of the junction left unmatched. This CDR3 is CASGLEAGVPPAGELFF. Written as DNA, the CDR3 is TGTGCTAGTGGTTTGGAAGCGGGAGTCCCACCCGCCGGGGAGCTGTTTTTT.

The chain employs TRBV28 and TRBJ2-7, with TRBD2 as a possible D gene (5 bases). CDR3 length: 12 amino acids. With 6 bases removed from V and 4 bases from J, the gap between germline ends came to 10 bases. Germline CDR1 MDHEN, CDR2 SYDVKM. The CDR3 DNA reads TGTGCCAGCAGGCTGACGGGATACGAGCAGTACTTC. It yields the protein CASRLTGYEQYF.

This CDR3 reads CASTPSSEKLFF. The DNA for the CDR3 is TGTGCCAGCACCCCGAGTAGTGAAAAACTGTTTTTT. This chain joins TRBV28 and TRBJ1-4; D gene unclear. Germline V gene data show CDR1 as MDHEN and CDR2 as SYDVKM. The V end was cut by 7 bases, the J end by 7 bases, with 10 bases between. This CDR3 is 12 amino acids long. The entire variable domain, with the rest obtained from reference TRBV28 and TRBJ1-4, is as follows: DVKVTQSSRYLVKRTGEKVFLECVQDMDHENMFWYRQDPGLGLRLIYFSYDVKMKEKGDIPEGYSVSREKKERFSLILESASTNQTSMYLCASTPSSEKLFFGSGTQLSVL.

J is TRBJ2-1 and V is TRBV7-9, with 9 bases aligning to TRBD1. Germline V CDR1 and CDR2: SEHNR, FQNEAQ (reference sequence). The CDR3 is 16 residues long. J gave up 4 bases and V 1 base, and 5 bases lay outside the gene matches. The CDR3 DNA follows: TGTGCCAGCAGCTTAGAAGGGACAGGGACGTACAATGAGCAGTTCTTC. Encoded protein: CASSLEGTGTYNEQFF.

The chain has TRBV11-2 and TRBJ1-3, with TRBD1 identical over 7 bases. The CDR3 consists of 15 residues. Germline loops: CDR1 SGHAT, CDR2 FQNNGV. With V trimmed by 5 bases and J by 2 bases, 6 bases remained unmatched. The CDR3 protein is CASSRGTAPGNTIYF. The CDR3 coding sequence is TGTGCCAGCAGCCGCGGGACAGCGCCTGGAAACACCATATATTTT.

This chain joins TRBV5-1 and TRBJ1-2; D possibly corresponds to TRBD1 (6 bases). The CDR3 spans 14 residues. The germline gives CDR1 SGHRS, CDR2 YFSETQ. The V end was cut by 7 bases, the J end by 7 bases, with 20 bases between. The CDR3 nucleotides read TGCGCCAGCGGAGAACCGACAGGTCGGAGTGGCTACACCTTC. Protein: CASGEPTGRSGYTF.

This sequence joins TRBV27 and TRBJ2-2; D perhaps matches TRBD2 (5 bases). The length of the CDR3 is 14 residues. V lost 8 bases and J lost 0, with 10 bases in between. Germline CDR1 MNHEY, CDR2 SMNVEV (reference sequence). CDR3 sequence (DNA): TGTGCCAGCGCCGGAGGCGCGAACACCGGGGAGCTGTTTTTT. Translation gives CASAGGANTGELFF.

V is TRBV29-1 and J is TRBJ2-2, with a tentative D call TRBD2 (5 bases). V was trimmed by 0 bases and J by 4 bases, leaving 6 bases between them. The CDR3 spans 13 residues. CDR1 and CDR2 (germline): SQVTM, ANQGSEA. The CDR3 loop reads CSVEDRGTGELFF. CDR3 in DNA: TGCAGCGTTGAAGATCGGGGCACCGGGGAGCTGTTTTTT.

This clone was recorded a few times. V gene TRBV4-1 combines with J gene TRBJ2-5; D unresolved. V was pared by 0 bases and J by 1 base, with 15 bases between. The CDR3 totals 17 residues. The germline CDR1 and CDR2 sequences are MGHRA and YSYEKL. The chain's CDR3 is CASSQEGRSPPQETQYF. The CDR3 coding sequence is TGCGCCAGCAGCCAAGAGGGCAGGTCCCCTCCCCAAGAGACCCAGTACTTC.